This TCR beta chain was identified during a study of T cells after yellow fever vaccination. Study-level findings and limits: Detected again after the booster were most primary-vaccination clones, at nearly 97% CD4 and 70% to 90% CD8.

Germline V lookup: CDR1 LGHNA, CDR2 YSLEER. The V and J ends lost 3 bases and 0 bases respectively, with 17 bases between them. The CDR3 runs to 17 residues. This clonotype was found a few times. What it recognizes is unknown. A process of 5'RACE template switching, which added a universal primer site and UMIs, was used to make TCR cDNA. TCRdb used MiXCR to reprocess the 5' RACE reads, holding one entry per CDR3 protein. Of hundreds of thousands of distinct CDR3 sequences in the sample, approximately 12% are singletons; the top ten hold roughly 3.1%. The chain has TRBV4-3 and TRBJ1-1; tentatively, D is TRBD1 (6 bases). The TCR comes from a man in his late teens or twenties who received the YFV17D yellow fever vaccine. The sequencing here drew on CD4+ T cells sorted from PBMCs, taken 15 days after the yellow fever booster vaccination. CDR3 sequence reads: CASSQATGPLVNTEAFF. CDR3 DNA sequence: TGCGCCAGCAGCCAGGCCACAGGGCCCTTGGTGAACACTGAAGCTTTCTTT.